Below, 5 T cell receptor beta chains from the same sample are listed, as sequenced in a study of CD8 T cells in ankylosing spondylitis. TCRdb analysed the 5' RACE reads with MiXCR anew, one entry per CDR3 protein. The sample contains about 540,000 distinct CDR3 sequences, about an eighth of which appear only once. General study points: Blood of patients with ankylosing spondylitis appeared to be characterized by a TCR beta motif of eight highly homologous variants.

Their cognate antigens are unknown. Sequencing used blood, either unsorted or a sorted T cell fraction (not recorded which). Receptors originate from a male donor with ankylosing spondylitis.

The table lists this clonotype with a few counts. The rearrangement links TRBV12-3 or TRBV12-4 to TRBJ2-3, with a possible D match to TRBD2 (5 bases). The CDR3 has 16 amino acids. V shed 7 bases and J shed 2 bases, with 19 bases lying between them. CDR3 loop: CASTEEREPATDTQYF. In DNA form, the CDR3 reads TGTGCCAGCACCGAAGAGAGGGAACCGGCCACAGATACGCAGTATTTT.

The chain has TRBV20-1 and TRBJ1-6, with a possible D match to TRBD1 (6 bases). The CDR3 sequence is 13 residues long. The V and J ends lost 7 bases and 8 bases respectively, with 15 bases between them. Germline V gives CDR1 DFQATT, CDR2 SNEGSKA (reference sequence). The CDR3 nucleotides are TGCAGTGTGAACAGGGAGCGATATTCACCCCTCCACTTT. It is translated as CSVNRERYSPLHF.

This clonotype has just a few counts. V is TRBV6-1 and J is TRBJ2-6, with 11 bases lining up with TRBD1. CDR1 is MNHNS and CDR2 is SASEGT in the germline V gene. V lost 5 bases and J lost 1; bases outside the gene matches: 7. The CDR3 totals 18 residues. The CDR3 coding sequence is TGTGCCAGCAGTCGGACAGGGGGCAGTTTTTCTGGGGCCAACGTCCTGACTTTC. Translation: CASSRTGGSFSGANVLTF.

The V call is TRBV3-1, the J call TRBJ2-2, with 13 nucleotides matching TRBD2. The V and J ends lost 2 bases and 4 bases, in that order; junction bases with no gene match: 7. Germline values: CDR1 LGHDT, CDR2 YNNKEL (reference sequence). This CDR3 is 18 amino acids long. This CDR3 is CASSQTSGRARGTGELFF. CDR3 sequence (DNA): TGTGCCAGCAGCCAAACTAGCGGGAGGGCCCGGGGCACCGGGGAGCTGTTTTTT.

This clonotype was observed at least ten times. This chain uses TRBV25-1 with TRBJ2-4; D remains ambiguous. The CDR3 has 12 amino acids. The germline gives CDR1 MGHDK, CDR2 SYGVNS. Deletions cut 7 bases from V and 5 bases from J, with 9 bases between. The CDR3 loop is CASIGPQNIQYF. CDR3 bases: TGTGCCAGCATTGGGCCCCAAAACATTCAGTACTTC. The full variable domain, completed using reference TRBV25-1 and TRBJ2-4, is EADIYQTPRYLVIGTGKKITLECSQTMGHDKMYWYQQDPGMELHLIHYSYGVNSTEKGDLSSESTVSRIRTEHFPLTLESARPSHTSQYLCASIGPQNIQYFGAGTRLSVL.